The 13 T cell receptor beta chains reported below all come from one sample, sequenced in a study of blood T cells in healthy people across ages. Together with a sample-barcoded 5' primer, a J-beta primer mix was included in a second PCR lasting about 7 to 12 cycles. MiXCR, applied by TCRdb to the 5' RACE reads, yields one record per CDR3 protein. The table shows roughly 500,000 distinct CDR3 sequences, with approximately 25% occurring only once. Another study also made use of these data, one on T cells of mothers and their children.

The sequenced sample was blood. These receptors were collected from a boy younger than 18 in good health.

This CDR3 reads CSAIRLAHQDTQYF. For the CDR3, the DNA is TGCAGTGCTATACGACTAGCGCACCAGGATACGCAGTATTTT. The V gene is TRBV20-1, the J gene TRBJ2-3, with 8 bases matching TRBD2. The CDR3 covers 14 residues. From germline, CDR1 is DFQATT and CDR2 SNEGSKA (reference sequence). Losses at the gene ends were 4 bases for V and 6 bases for J; bases not matched to a gene: 9.

The chain carries TRBV25-1 and TRBJ2-3; 9 nucleotides agree with TRBD2. The V and J ends lost 8 bases and 5 bases, in that order; junction bases with no gene match: 11. The CDR3 contains 15 residues. Germline V CDR1 and CDR2: MGHDK, SYGVNS. The CDR3 spells CASSLVAGVIDTQYF. Written as DNA, the CDR3 is TGTGCCAGCTCCCTTGTAGCGGGAGTTATAGATACGCAGTATTTT.

The chain uses TRBV25-1 and TRBJ2-3; 12 nucleotides agree with TRBD1. Germline V gene sequence: CDR1 MGHDK, CDR2 SYGVNS. V dropped 6 bases and J dropped 3; count of bases not matched to a gene: 10. The CDR3 has 17 amino acids. CDR3 in amino acids: CASSHRGTGGWTDTQYF. Here the CDR3 DNA reads TGTGCCAGCAGCCATCGGGGGACAGGGGGCTGGACAGATACGCAGTATTTT.

The rearrangement links TRBV6-1 to TRBJ2-2; weak D call: TRBD1 (6 bases). CDR3 length equals 17 residues. V lost 4 bases to trimming and J lost 3 bases, with 18 bases between them. Germline loops: CDR1 MNHNS, CDR2 SASEGT. The CDR3 here is CASSGGWVGADTGELFF. DNA of the CDR3: TGTGCCAGCAGTGGCGGATGGGTGGGGGCAGACACCGGGGAGCTGTTTTTT.

In this sample, this clonotype turned up a few times. The chain couples TRBV29-1 to TRBJ2-7; 7 bases map to TRBD2. Trimming at V came to 4 bases and at J to 3 bases, leaving 9 bases not matched to a gene. Per the germline V gene, CDR1 is SQVTM and CDR2 is ANQGSEA. CDR3 length equals 14 residues. DNA of the CDR3: TGCAGCGTTGGTCGGGCGGGGGTCGTCTACGAGCAGTACTTC. The encoded protein is CSVGRAGVVYEQYF.

This clonotype showed up many times. The V gene is TRBV15, the J gene TRBJ1-4, with 9 bases identical to TRBD1. The CDR3 has 16 amino acids. The germline CDR1 and CDR2 sequences are LNHNV and YYDKDF (reference sequence). With 5 bases clipped from V and 2 bases from J, the junction kept 6 bases outside the gene matches. This chain's CDR3 is CATSLRQGDTNEKLFF. The CDR3 coding sequence is TGTGCCACCAGCCTCAGACAGGGGGATACTAATGAAAAACTGTTTTTT. The full variable domain, in which reference TRBV15 and TRBJ1-4 provide the parts outside the CDR3, is DAMVIQNPRYQVTQFGKPVTLSCSQTLNHNVMYWYQQKSSQAPKLLFHYYDKDFNNEADTPDNFQSRRPNTSFCFLDIRSPGLGDTAMYLCATSLRQGDTNEKLFFGSGTQLSVL.

V and J are TRBV29-1 and TRBJ2-4; 8 bases are a match to TRBD2. Germline CDR1 and CDR2: SQVTM and ANQGSEA. The CDR3 has 14 residues. V lost 6 bases to trimming and J lost 4 bases; unmatched junction nucleotides: 8. CDR3 amino acids: CSVLQPGGKNIQYF. The CDR3 coding sequence is TGCAGCGTCCTACAGCCGGGAGGGAAAAACATTCAGTACTTC.

This clonotype was found a few times. The rearrangement joins TRBV6-2 or TRBV6-3 to TRBJ2-4; D gene ambiguous. The CDR3 has 15 residues. The germline V gene encodes CDR1 MNHEY and CDR2 SVGEGT. V was shortened by 8 bases and J by 9 bases, with 23 bases between the two germline ends. This CDR3 is CASLPVTSQPSIQYF. The CDR3 DNA reads as TGTGCCAGCTTGCCAGTAACTTCACAGCCAAGCATTCAGTACTTC.

The chain combines TRBV25-1 with TRBJ2-5; D may be TRBD1 (5 bases). The CDR3 loop spans 16 amino acids. Per the germline V gene, CDR1 is MGHDK and CDR2 is SYGVNS. Trimming removed 3 bases at V and 5 bases at J, with 19 bases between. The CDR3 nucleotides are TGTGCCAGCAGTGACCCCCGCCAGGGTCGTGGGGAGACCCAGTACTTC. Translation gives CASSDPRQGRGETQYF.

There are a few counts of this clonotype. This chain uses TRBV20-1 with TRBJ2-1, with D unresolved. The germline V and J ends were trimmed by 6 bases and 9 bases, with 18 bases remaining between them. Germline values: CDR1 DFQATT, CDR2 SNEGSKA (reference sequence). The CDR3 is made up of 13 amino acids. The CDR3: CSAPSRLTGEQFF. The CDR3 nucleotides read TGCAGTGCCCCCTCCAGGCTGACTGGTGAGCAGTTCTTC.

This clonotype has a single count. This chain links TRBV7-2 with TRBJ2-3; no clear D. The V and J ends lost 8 bases and 0 bases respectively, with 15 bases between them. This CDR3 comprises 15 residues. Per the germline V gene, CDR1 is SGHTA and CDR2 is FQGNSA. The CDR3 sequence is CASSRVGGSTDTQYF. CDR3 nucleotide sequence: TGTGCCAGCTCACGAGTGGGTGGAAGCACAGATACGCAGTATTTT.

This chain uses TRBV7-3 with TRBJ2-1; TRBD2 agrees at 10 bases. V lost 8 bases, J lost 6 bases, and 10 bases stayed unmatched. The CDR3 length is 15 residues. The germline V gene encodes CDR1 SGHTA and CDR2 FQGTGA. This CDR3 is CASGDPGLALNEQFF. CDR3 coding DNA: TGTGCCAGCGGCGATCCGGGACTAGCGCTCAATGAGCAGTTCTTC.

A few counts support this clonotype. The chain joins TRBV12-5 to TRBJ2-1; possible D gene TRBD2, 5 bases. Germline CDR1 reads LGHNT; CDR2 reads FRNRAP. CDR3 length: 12 amino acids. Trimming cost V 2 bases and J 7 bases, with 6 bases left between them. The CDR3 here is CASGLTGNEQFF. CDR3 nucleotide sequence: TGTGCTAGTGGTTTGACGGGGAATGAGCAGTTCTTC.